The TCR beta chain under discussion was sequenced for a study of blood T cell repertoires in COVID-19. How the authors handled the data: Cell counts per sample came from amplifying reference gene primers. The protocol was immunoSEQ multiplex PCR, while the TCRdb copy is restricted to in-frame clones and leaves out a portion. Clone size and V and J calls were adopted from that table, with D and trimming inferred from the DNA. Among under 250,000 clones listed, 82% were seen once. The sample taken for sequencing was PBMCs or T cells enriched from blood (not recorded which). This receptor was obtained from a woman aged 60-75 years who had recovered from COVID-19.

The CDR3 bases are TGCGCCAGCAGCCAAGATGTTGGGGGCCCGAGCTCCTACAATGAGCAGTTCTTC. Translated: CASSQDVGGPSSYNEQFF. V gene TRBV4-3 combines with J gene TRBJ2-1, with a weak D call TRBD1 (6 bases). This CDR3 comprises 18 residues. V gave up 0 bases and J gave up 0 bases, with 15 bases separating them. Germline-derived CDR1 and CDR2 are LGHNA and YSLEER.